This T cell receptor beta chain was captured by sequencing in a study of high-grade serous ovarian cancer treatment subgroups. Turning to the study itself: Each sample yielded on average approximately 7,700 unique TCR beta rearrangements from around 14,000 reads.

TCRdb's table, derived via immunoSEQ multiplex PCR, lists solely in-frame clones and lacks some. In the table there are roughly 4,000 clones, roughly four fifths of which are singletons. V shed 1 base and J shed 8 bases, with 12 bases lying between them. The V gene's germline CDR1 is MGHRA and CDR2 YSYEKL. CDR3 length: 14 residues. The tumor samples were collected prior to definitive surgery or chemotherapy. For this clone: Its antigen is currently unknown.

Study-level findings and limits: Tumors within one patient showed repertoire similarity of 0.11 to 0.79.

This TCR was sampled from a human donor with high-grade serous ovarian cancer. Sequenced input: tumor tissue. V and J are TRBV4-1 and TRBJ2-1; TRBD2 is a possible D gene (6 bases). CDR3 in amino acids: CASSQGPRRDEQFF. CDR3 sequence (DNA): TGCGCCAGCAGCCAAGGCCCCCGGAGGGATGAGCAGTTCTTC.